The 30 T cell receptor beta chains given below trace back to one sample, sequenced in a study of OX40 agonist ivuxolimab in advanced cancers. Data came from immunoSEQ multiplex PCR; TCRdb stores just in-frame clones and leaves some out. The data show about 94,000 clones, more than 85% seen once. The sample here was CD4+ or CD8+ T cells sorted from blood, taken in a trial of the OX40 agonist ivuxolimab. The receptor set was obtained from an adult with an advanced solid tumor such as melanoma, head and neck, liver or kidney cancer.

This chain connects TRBV19 to TRBJ2-7; D ambiguous. The V and J ends lost 3 bases and 3 bases respectively, with 15 bases between them. The CDR3 contains 15 residues. The germline V gene encodes CDR1 LNHDA and CDR2 SQIVND (reference sequence). The CDR3 reads CASSIGLAGVYEQYF. The CDR3 DNA reads TGTGCCAGTAGTATTGGGCTGGCTGGCGTCTACGAGCAGTACTTC.

This clone was seen a few times. The rearrangement links TRBV6-5 to TRBJ1-1; 8 positions match TRBD1. The CDR3 consists of 12 residues. CDR1 and CDR2 from the germline V gene are MNHEY and SVGAGI. The V segment lost 5 bases and the J segment 4 bases; nucleotides outside the gene matches: 0. The CDR3 region has the DNA TGTGCCAGCAGTACAGGGGGCACTGAAGCTTTCTTT. It specifies CASSTGGTEAFF.

CDR3 sequence reads: CAWSVRTSEYNSPLHF. Here the CDR3 DNA reads TGTGCCTGGAGTGTACGGACCTCCGAGTATAATTCACCCCTCCACTTT. J is TRBJ1-6 and V is TRBV30; D is ambiguous. V lost 0 bases and J lost 4, with 13 bases in between. The CDR3 totals 16 residues. The germline V gene encodes CDR1 GTSNPN and CDR2 SVGIG (reference sequence).

The rearrangement uses TRBV27 and TRBJ2-5; D unresolved. This CDR3 has 17 amino acids. Trimming took 6 bases from V and 2 from J, leaving 22 bases between them. Germline CDR1 reads MNHEY; CDR2 reads SMNVEV (reference sequence). DNA of the CDR3: TGTGCCAGCAGCCCTACTGCCCCCAGGATTAAACAAGAGACCCAGTACTTC. It is translated as CASSPTAPRIKQETQYF.

The J gene is TRBJ2-7, the V gene TRBV4-1; 11 bases match TRBD2. The CDR3 runs to 15 residues. Germline V gene sequence: CDR1 MGHRA, CDR2 YSYEKL. The ends lost 4 bases at V and 6 bases at J; junction bases unmatched: 8. CDR3 coding DNA: TGCGCCAGCAGCCGAGGACTAGCGGGCACGAGCGAGCAGTACTTC. Protein sequence: CASSRGLAGTSEQYF.

The rearrangement uses TRBV9 and TRBJ1-2, with D possibly being TRBD1 (6 bases). V lost 0 bases, J lost 2 bases, and 17 bases lay in between. Germline V gene data show CDR1 as SGDLS and CDR2 as YYNGEE. This CDR3 region has 17 residues. The CDR3 here is CASSVARGGGKNYGYTF. The CDR3 DNA reads as TGTGCCAGCAGCGTAGCTCGGGGAGGGGGGAAAAACTATGGCTACACCTTC.

This clone was seen once. This chain connects TRBV7-9 to TRBJ2-1, with D tentatively TRBD2 (6 bases). V lost 5 bases to trimming and J lost 9 bases, with 14 bases between them. The germline V gene has CDR1 SEHNR and CDR2 FQNEAQ (reference sequence). This CDR3 is built from 13 residues. This CDR3 is CASSLGTLGEQFF. DNA of the CDR3: TGTGCCAGCAGCCTAGGGACTCTCGGTGAGCAGTTCTTC.

The chain links TRBV27 to TRBJ2-1, with 8 bases matching TRBD1. Unmatched junction bases numbered 5, after V lost 1 base and J lost 6 bases. The CDR3 spans 15 residues. Germline assignment: CDR1 MNHEY and CDR2 SMNVEV (reference sequence). The CDR3 sequence: CASSLFRGQGNEQFF. The CDR3 nucleotides read TGTGCCAGCAGTTTATTCCGTGGACAGGGCAATGAGCAGTTCTTC.

This chain joins TRBV5-1 and TRBJ2-1, with 11 bases lining up with TRBD2. The germline V gene encodes CDR1 SGHRS and CDR2 YFSETQ. Trimming cost V 2 bases and J 4 bases; bases outside gene matches: 8. This CDR3 spans 17 amino acids. CDR3 DNA: TGCGCCAGCAGCTTATCTAGCGGGGGGTCCCTATACAATGAGCAGTTCTTC. Protein sequence: CASSLSSGGSLYNEQFF.

The gene calls are TRBV19 and TRBJ2-5; D might be TRBD1 (5 bases). V lost 3 bases to trimming and J lost 5 bases, with 16 bases between them. Germline V gene data show CDR1 as LNHDA and CDR2 as SQIVND (reference sequence). The CDR3 spans 15 residues. The CDR3 loop is CASSISTNAGETQYF. The CDR3 nucleotides are TGTGCCAGTAGTATTTCGACCAACGCAGGGGAGACCCAGTACTTC.

J is TRBJ1-1 and V is TRBV5-1, with D perhaps TRBD1 (5 bases). The CDR3 runs to 14 residues. Germline CDR1 and CDR2: SGHRS and YFSETQ. V lost 4 bases and J lost 1, with 11 bases in between. CDR3 sequence: CASSQYTGNTEAFF. The CDR3 DNA follows: TGCGCCAGCAGCCAATACACAGGGAACACTGAAGCTTTCTTT.

This clone was picked up one time. This rearrangement joins TRBV12-5 to TRBJ1-1, with 8 bases lining up with TRBD1. Trimming took 6 bases from V and 4 from J; bases not matched to a gene: 4. The V gene's germline CDR1 is LGHNT and CDR2 FRNRAP. This CDR3 has 13 amino acids. In nucleotides, the CDR3 is TGTGCTAGTGGCCTGACAGGGGTCACTGAAGCTTTCTTT. This translates into CASGLTGVTEAFF.

J is TRBJ1-2 and V is TRBV7-9, with 9 bases fitting TRBD1. Germline CDR1 reads SEHNR; CDR2 reads FQNEAQ (reference sequence). Unmatched junction bases numbered 8, after V lost 6 bases and J lost 6 bases. This CDR3 region has 14 residues. CDR3 amino acids: CASSSGQGPDGYTF. The CDR3 DNA follows: TGTGCCAGCAGTTCGGGACAGGGACCTGATGGCTACACCTTC.

The gene calls are TRBV6-5 and TRBJ2-3; 7 bases fit TRBD1. The V gene end was trimmed by 2 bases and the J gene end by 3 bases; junction bases not matched to a gene: 2. Germline-derived CDR1 and CDR2 are MNHEY and SVGAGI. This CDR3 contains 14 residues. This chain's CDR3 is CASSYRGLTDTQYF. DNA for the CDR3: TGTGCCAGCAGTTACAGGGGGCTGACAGATACGCAGTATTTT.

This chain links TRBV5-1 with TRBJ1-2; no clear D. This CDR3 comprises 16 residues. CDR1 and CDR2 (germline): SGHRS, YFSETQ. With 4 bases removed from V and 0 bases from J, the gap between germline ends came to 16 bases. The CDR3 reads CASSRGDTLANYGYTF. In nucleotides, the CDR3 is TGCGCCAGCAGCCGCGGAGATACCTTAGCTAACTATGGCTACACCTTC.

The chain employs TRBV5-1 and TRBJ1-2; tentative D call: TRBD1 (6 bases). CDR3 length: 15 amino acids. V lost 1 base and J 4 bases, leaving 14 bases between the germline ends. Germline CDR1 and CDR2: SGHRS and YFSETQ. The CDR3: CASSLMPGAGYGYTF. The DNA for the CDR3 is TGCGCCAGCAGCTTGATGCCGGGGGCGGGCTATGGCTACACCTTC.

The chain employs TRBV12-5 and TRBJ2-3; D possibly corresponds to TRBD1 (6 bases). V was clipped by 1 base and J by 4 bases, with 12 bases between them. Germline values: CDR1 LGHNT, CDR2 FRNRAP. This CDR3 has 15 amino acids. CDR3 sequence reads: CASGLDRVYSDTQYF. The DNA of the CDR3 is TGTGCTAGTGGTTTGGACAGGGTGTACTCAGATACGCAGTATTTT.

This chain joins TRBV4-1 and TRBJ2-3, with D perhaps being TRBD1 or TRBD2 (6 bases each). The CDR3 consists of 18 residues. V was clipped by 0 bases and J by 2 bases, with 18 bases between them. CDR1 is MGHRA and CDR2 is YSYEKL in the germline V gene. DNA for the CDR3: TGCGCCAGCAGCCAAGACTCGGGATACAGGGAGGTCACAGATACGCAGTATTTT. Its protein product is CASSQDSGYREVTDTQYF.

The genes are TRBV23-1 and TRBJ2-2; D may be TRBD1 (6 bases). TRBV23-1 is an open reading frame, and its role is uncertain. Trimming removed 8 bases at V and 1 base at J, with 23 bases between. CDR3 length: 18 residues. CDR3 region: CASRDTQGPNLNTGELFF. CDR3 nucleotides: TGCGCCAGCCGGGATACTCAGGGGCCAAACTTGAACACCGGGGAGCTGTTTTTT.

This clone was found once. This chain connects TRBV13 to TRBJ2-1; TRBD1 aligns across 10 bases. This CDR3 is 12 amino acids long. Trimming took 5 bases from V and 15 from J; bases not matched to a gene: 7. Germline loops: CDR1 PRHDT, CDR2 FYEKMQ (reference sequence). DNA for the CDR3: TGTGCCAGCAGCCCCGGGACAGGGGTGCCGTTCTTC. This encodes CASSPGTGVPFF.

The CDR3 region is CASSERLPNYNEQFF. In nucleotides, the CDR3 is TGTGCCAGCAGTGAAAGACTACCTAACTACAATGAGCAGTTCTTC. The chain joins TRBV2 to TRBJ2-1; a weak D match, TRBD2 (5 bases). CDR1 is SNHLY, CDR2 FYNNEI, per germline. The CDR3 spans 15 residues. V shed 2 bases and J shed 3 bases, with 11 bases lying between them.

This chain joins TRBV7-8 and TRBJ1-1, with 7 bases matching TRBD1. The J segment lost 4 bases and the V segment lost 4 bases, leaving 3 bases of the junction unmatched. CDR3 length: 13 amino acids. Per the germline V gene, CDR1 is SGHVS and CDR2 is FQNEAQ. Here the CDR3 DNA reads TGTGCCAGCAGCTGGACAGGTCCCACTGAAGCTTTCTTT. As protein: CASSWTGPTEAFF. The entire variable domain, with the rest obtained from reference TRBV7-8 and TRBJ1-1, is as follows: GAGVSQSPRYKVAKRGQDVALRCDPISGHVSLFWYQQALGQGPEFLTYFQNEAQLDKSGLPSDRFFAERPEGSVSTLKIQRTQQEDSAVYLCASSWTGPTEAFFGQGTRLTVV.

The rearrangement uses TRBV19 and TRBJ2-5, with D hard to call. This CDR3 is 13 amino acids long. The germline V and J ends were trimmed by 2 bases and 5 bases, with 9 bases remaining between them. In germline, CDR1 is LNHDA, CDR2 SQIVND (reference sequence). The DNA of the CDR3 is TGTGCCAGTAGTATACGTCCGTGGGAGACCCAGTACTTC. Its protein product is CASSIRPWETQYF.

This clone has only one observation. The chain employs TRBV20-1 and TRBJ2-1; no definite D call. Trimming removed 7 bases at V and 8 bases at J, with 3 bases between. CDR3 length: 8 amino acids. Germline assignment: CDR1 DFQATT and CDR2 SNEGSKA (reference sequence). The CDR3 region has the DNA TGCAGTGTTGATGAGCAGTTCTTC. It yields the protein CSVDEQFF.

The genes are TRBV7-8 and TRBJ1-1; TRBD1 aligns across 11 bases. Looked up from germline, CDR1 is SGHVS and CDR2 is FQNEAQ. The junction had 16 bases not matched to a gene; V was cut back by 6 bases and J by 4 bases. CDR3 size: 18 residues. The CDR3 loop is CASRSLGQGVQGPTEAFF. DNA of the CDR3: TGTGCCAGCAGGAGTCTGGGACAGGGGGTACAGGGACCCACTGAAGCTTTCTTT.

The chain links TRBV11-3 to TRBJ2-5; 11 bases fit TRBD1. In germline, CDR1 is SGHNT, CDR2 YENEEA. After removal of 5 bases from V and 4 bases from J, the junction contained 6 bases not matched to a gene. This CDR3 contains 15 residues. The CDR3 nucleotides read TGTGCCAGCAGCGAAAGGACAGGGGGCGTAGAGACCCAGTACTTC. It translates to CASSERTGGVETQYF.

This rearrangement joins TRBV27 to TRBJ2-7; 14 bases are a match to TRBD2. J gave up 5 bases and V 2 bases, and 2 bases lay outside the gene matches. CDR1 is MNHEY, CDR2 SMNVEV, per germline (reference sequence). There are 15 residues in the CDR3. The CDR3 reads CASSLGTSGSHEQYF. In DNA, the CDR3 is TGTGCCAGCAGTTTAGGGACTAGCGGGAGCCACGAGCAGTACTTC.

This rearrangement joins TRBV28 to TRBJ1-3, with D possibly matching TRBD1 (5 bases). V was cut by 6 bases and J by 8 bases, with 29 bases left in between. The CDR3 length is 18 residues. The germline V gene encodes CDR1 MDHEN and CDR2 SYDVKM. The CDR3 protein is CASRSDYRQWSLRDTIYF. The DNA for the CDR3 is TGTGCCAGCAGGTCAGATTACCGACAGTGGTCATTGAGAGACACCATATATTTT.

The chain employs TRBV6-5 and TRBJ2-1; the D is unclear. The CDR3 loop spans 12 amino acids. The V gene lost 6 bases and the J gene lost 8 bases, with 11 bases spanning the gap. CDR1 and CDR2 from the germline V gene are MNHEY and SVGAGI. The CDR3 DNA reads TGTGCCAGCAGACAACACCAGGATGAGCAGTTCTTC. It encodes CASRQHQDEQFF.

This rearrangement joins TRBV19 to TRBJ1-2, with a possible D match to TRBD1 (5 bases). The germline V gene encodes CDR1 LNHDA and CDR2 SQIVND (reference sequence). The ends were cut back, 5 bases at V and 2 bases at J, with 12 bases in the middle. The CDR3 totals 14 residues. CDR3 sequence: CASSSGLLNYGYTF. In DNA form, the CDR3 reads TGTGCCAGTAGTTCGGGACTGCTGAACTATGGCTACACCTTC.